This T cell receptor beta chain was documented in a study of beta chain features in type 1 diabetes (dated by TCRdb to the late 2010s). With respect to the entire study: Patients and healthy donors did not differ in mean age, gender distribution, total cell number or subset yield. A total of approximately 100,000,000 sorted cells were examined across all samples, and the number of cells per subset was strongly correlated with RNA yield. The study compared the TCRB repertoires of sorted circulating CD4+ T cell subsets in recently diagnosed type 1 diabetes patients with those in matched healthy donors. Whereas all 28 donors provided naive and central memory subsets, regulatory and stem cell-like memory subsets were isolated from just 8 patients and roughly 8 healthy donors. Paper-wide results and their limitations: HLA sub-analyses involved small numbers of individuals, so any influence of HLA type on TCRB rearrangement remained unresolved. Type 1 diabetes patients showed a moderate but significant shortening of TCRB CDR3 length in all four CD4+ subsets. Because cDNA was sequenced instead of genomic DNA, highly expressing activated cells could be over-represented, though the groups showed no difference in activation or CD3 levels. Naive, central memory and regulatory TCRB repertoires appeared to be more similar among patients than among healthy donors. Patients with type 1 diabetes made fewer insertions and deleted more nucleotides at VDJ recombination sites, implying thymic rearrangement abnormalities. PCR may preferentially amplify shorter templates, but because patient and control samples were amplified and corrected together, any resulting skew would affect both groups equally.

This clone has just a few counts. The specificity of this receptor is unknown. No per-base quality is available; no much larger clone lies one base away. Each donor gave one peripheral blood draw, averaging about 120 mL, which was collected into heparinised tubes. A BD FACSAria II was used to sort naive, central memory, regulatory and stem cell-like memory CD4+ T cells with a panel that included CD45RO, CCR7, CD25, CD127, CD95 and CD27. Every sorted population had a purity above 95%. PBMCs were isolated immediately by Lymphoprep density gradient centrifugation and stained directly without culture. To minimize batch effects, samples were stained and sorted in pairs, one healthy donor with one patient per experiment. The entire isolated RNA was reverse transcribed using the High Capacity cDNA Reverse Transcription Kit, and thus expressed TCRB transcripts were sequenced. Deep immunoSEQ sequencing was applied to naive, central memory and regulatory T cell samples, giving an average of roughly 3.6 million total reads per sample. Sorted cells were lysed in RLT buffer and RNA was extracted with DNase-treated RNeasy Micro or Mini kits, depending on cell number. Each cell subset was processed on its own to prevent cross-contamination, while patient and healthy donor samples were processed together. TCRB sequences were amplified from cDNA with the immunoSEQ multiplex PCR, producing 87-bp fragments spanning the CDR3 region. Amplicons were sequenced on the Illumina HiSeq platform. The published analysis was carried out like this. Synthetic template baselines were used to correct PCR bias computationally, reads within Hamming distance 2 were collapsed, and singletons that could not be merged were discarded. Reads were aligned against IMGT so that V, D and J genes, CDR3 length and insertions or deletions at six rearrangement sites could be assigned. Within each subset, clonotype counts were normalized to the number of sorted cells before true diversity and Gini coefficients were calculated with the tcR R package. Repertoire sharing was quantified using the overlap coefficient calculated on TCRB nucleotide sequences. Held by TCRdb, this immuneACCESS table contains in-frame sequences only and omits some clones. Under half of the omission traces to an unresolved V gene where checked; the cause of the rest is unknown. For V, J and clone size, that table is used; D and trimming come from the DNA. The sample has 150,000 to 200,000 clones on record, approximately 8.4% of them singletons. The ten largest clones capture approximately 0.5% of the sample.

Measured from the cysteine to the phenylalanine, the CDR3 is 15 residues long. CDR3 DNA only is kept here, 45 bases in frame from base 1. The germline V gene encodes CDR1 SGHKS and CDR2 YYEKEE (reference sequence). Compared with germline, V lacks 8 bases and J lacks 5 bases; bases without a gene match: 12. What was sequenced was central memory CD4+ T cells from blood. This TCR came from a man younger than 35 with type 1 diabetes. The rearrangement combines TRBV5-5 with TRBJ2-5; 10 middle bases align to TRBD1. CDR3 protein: CASTTTGTGVETQYF. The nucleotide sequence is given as TGTGCCAGTACCACCACCGGGACAGGGGTCGAGACCCAGTACTTC.